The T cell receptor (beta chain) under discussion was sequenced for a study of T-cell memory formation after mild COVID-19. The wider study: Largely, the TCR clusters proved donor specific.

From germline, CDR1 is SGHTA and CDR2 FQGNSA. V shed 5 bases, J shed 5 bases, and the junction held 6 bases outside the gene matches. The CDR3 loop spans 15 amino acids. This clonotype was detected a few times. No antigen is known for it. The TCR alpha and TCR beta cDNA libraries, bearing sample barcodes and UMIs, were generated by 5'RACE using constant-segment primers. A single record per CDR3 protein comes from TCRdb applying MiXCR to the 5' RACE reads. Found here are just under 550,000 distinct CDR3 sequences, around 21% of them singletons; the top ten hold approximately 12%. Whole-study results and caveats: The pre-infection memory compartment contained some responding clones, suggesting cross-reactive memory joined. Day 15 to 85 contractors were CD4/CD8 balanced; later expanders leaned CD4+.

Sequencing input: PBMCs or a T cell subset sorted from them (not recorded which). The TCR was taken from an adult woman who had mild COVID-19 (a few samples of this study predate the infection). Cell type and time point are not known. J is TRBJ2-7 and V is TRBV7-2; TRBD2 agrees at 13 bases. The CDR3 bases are TGTGCCAGCAGCATGGGGACTAGCGGGACCCACGAGCAGTACTTC. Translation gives CASSMGTSGTHEQYF.